The following is a TCR beta chain sequence with its context. In the original analysis: Estimates of nucleated cell counts were drawn from the amplification of reference gene primers. Measured with immunoSEQ multiplex PCR; TCRdb has only the in-frame clones, and not every one. V, J and clone size derive from that table, while D and trimming were established from the DNA sequence. The sample consists of roughly 77,000 clones, around nine tenths of them appearing once. CDR1 and CDR2 from the germline V gene are SGHTA and FQGNSA. Trimming cost V 5 bases and J 5 bases; bases outside gene matches: 8. The CDR3 sequence is 14 residues long. The data were taken from a study of blood T cell repertoires in COVID-19. Study-level background: Some COVID-19 samples were acute and others convalescent; all came from the United States, Italy and Spain. PBMCs, B-cell-depleted T cells, or T cells provided the cDNA or gDNA that made up the material.

Sequencing was done on a sample of peripheral blood. This sequence originates from a man in his fifties with active COVID-19. The V call is TRBV7-2, the J call TRBJ2-5; 7 nucleotides line up with TRBD2. The CDR3 reads CASSPWSGVETQYF. In DNA form, the CDR3 reads TGTGCCAGCAGCCCCTGGAGCGGGGTGGAGACCCAGTACTTC.